The clone carrying this T cell receptor (beta chain) was counted many times. What it recognizes is unknown. These data belong to a study of response to subunit inactivated influenza vaccine. General study points: The authors suggested that few new T cells are recruited per seasonal influenza vaccination.

TCRdb recomputed calls from the RT-PCR reads with MiXCR, one row per CDR3 protein. The sample has about 620,000 distinct CDR3 sequences; around 11% are singletons. With 0 bases removed from V and 2 bases from J, the gap between germline ends came to 15 bases. The CDR3 length is 17 residues. The gene calls are TRBV12-3 or TRBV12-4 and TRBJ2-3, with D possibly being TRBD2 (6 bases). The starting material was PBMCs from blood, obtained on the day of vaccination. This TCR was recovered from a man aged 45 to 65 who received an inactivated influenza vaccine. The CDR3 reads CASSLAVLAKYTDTQYF. The CDR3 DNA sequence: TGTGCCAGCAGTTTAGCGGTTCTAGCGAAATACACAGATACGCAGTATTTT.